This T cell receptor beta chain is drawn from a study of blood T cell repertoires in COVID-19. Study summary: Spain, Italy and the United States supplied samples that represented acute and convalescent COVID-19.

Before being deemed recovered, Cohort 3 donors had two negative PCRs, clearance, or symptom resolution. V dropped 5 bases and J dropped 8 bases, with 12 bases sitting between them. Germline CDR1 reads SGHVS; CDR2 reads FQNEAQ. CDR3 size: 12 residues. The data were produced by immunoSEQ multiplex PCR, yet TCRdb's version contains in-frame clones alone and is incomplete. Of fewer than 300,000 clones listed, around nine tenths are singletons. This receptor was taken from a man aged 35-49 years who had recovered from COVID-19. The sequenced sample was PBMCs or T cells enriched from blood (not recorded which). The chain has TRBV7-8 and TRBJ1-1; TRBD1 is a possible D gene (5 bases). CDR3 in amino acids: CASSLPYREAFF. The CDR3 nucleotides are TGTGCCAGCAGCCTTCCTTACAGGGAAGCTTTCTTT.